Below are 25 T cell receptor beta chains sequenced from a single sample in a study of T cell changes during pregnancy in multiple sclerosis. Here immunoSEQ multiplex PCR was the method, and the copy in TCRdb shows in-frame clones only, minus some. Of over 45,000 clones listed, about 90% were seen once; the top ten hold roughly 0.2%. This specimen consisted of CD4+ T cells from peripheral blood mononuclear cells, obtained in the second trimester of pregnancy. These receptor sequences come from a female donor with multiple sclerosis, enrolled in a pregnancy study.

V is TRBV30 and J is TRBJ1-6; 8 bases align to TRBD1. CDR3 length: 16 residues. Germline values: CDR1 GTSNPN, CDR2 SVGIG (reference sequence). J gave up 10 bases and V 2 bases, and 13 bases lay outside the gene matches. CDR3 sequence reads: CAWSLGQGRVGSPLHF. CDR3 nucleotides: TGTGCCTGGAGTCTTGGACAGGGAAGGGTTGGCTCACCCCTCCACTTT.

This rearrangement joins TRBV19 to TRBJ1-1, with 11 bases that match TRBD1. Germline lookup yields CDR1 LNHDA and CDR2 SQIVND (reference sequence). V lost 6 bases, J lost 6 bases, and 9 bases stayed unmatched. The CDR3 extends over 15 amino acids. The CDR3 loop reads CASSLGQGALSEAFF. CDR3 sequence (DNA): TGTGCCAGTAGCCTCGGACAGGGGGCTCTTTCTGAAGCTTTCTTT.

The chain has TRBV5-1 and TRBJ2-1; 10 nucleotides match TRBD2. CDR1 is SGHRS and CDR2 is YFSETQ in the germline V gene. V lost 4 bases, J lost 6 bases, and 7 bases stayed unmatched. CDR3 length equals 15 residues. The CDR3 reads CASSPTSGRSNEQFF. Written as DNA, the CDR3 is TGCGCCAGCAGCCCGACTAGCGGGCGGAGCAATGAGCAGTTCTTC.

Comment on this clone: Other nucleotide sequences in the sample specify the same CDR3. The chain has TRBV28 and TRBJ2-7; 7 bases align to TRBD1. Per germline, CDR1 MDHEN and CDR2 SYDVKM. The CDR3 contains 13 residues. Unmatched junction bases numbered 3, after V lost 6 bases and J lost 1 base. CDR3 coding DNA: TGTGCCAGCAGGGGGACAGCTTCCTACGAGCAGTACTTC. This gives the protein CASRGTASYEQYF.

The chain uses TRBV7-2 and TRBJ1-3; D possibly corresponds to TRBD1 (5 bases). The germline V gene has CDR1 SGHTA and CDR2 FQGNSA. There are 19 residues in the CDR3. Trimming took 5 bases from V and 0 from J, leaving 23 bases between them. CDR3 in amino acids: CASSARGRGWAISGNTIYF. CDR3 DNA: TGTGCCAGCAGCGCCCGGGGGAGGGGATGGGCCATCTCTGGAAACACCATATATTTT. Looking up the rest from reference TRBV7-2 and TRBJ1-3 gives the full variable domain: GAGVSQSPSNKVTEKGKDVELRCDPISGHTALYWYRQSLGQGLEFLIYFQGNSAPDKSGLPSDRFSAERTGGSVSTLTIQRTQQEDSAVYLCASSARGRGWAISGNTIYFGEGSWLTVV.

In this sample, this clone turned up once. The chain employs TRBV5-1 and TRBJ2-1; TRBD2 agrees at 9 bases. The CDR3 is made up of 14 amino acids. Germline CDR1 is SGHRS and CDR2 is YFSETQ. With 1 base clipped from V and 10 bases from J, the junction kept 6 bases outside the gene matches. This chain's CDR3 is CASSLIAGEEEQFF. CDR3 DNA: TGCGCCAGCAGCTTGATAGCGGGAGAAGAGGAGCAGTTCTTC. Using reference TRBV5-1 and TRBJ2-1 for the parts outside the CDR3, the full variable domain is KAGVTQTPRYLIKTRGQQVTLSCSPISGHRSVSWYQQTPGQGLQFLFEYFSETQRNKGNFPGRFSGRQFSNSRSEMNVSTLELGDSALYLCASSLIAGEEEQFFGPGTRLTVL.

CDR3 amino acids: CAIRDRETEAFF. Here the CDR3 DNA reads TGTGCCATCAGGGACAGGGAGACTGAAGCTTTCTTT. The J gene is TRBJ1-1, the V gene TRBV10-3, with 8 bases matching TRBD1. The germline V gene has CDR1 ENHRY and CDR2 SYGVKD. The V and J ends lost 6 bases and 5 bases, in that order; junction bases with no gene match: 2. The CDR3 sequence is 12 residues long.

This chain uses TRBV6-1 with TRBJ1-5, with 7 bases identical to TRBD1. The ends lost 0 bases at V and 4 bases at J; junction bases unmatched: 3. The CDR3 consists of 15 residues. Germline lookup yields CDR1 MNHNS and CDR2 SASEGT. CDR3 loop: CASSEAGQQNQPQHF. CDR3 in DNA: TGTGCCAGCAGTGAAGCGGGACAGCAAAATCAGCCCCAGCATTTT.

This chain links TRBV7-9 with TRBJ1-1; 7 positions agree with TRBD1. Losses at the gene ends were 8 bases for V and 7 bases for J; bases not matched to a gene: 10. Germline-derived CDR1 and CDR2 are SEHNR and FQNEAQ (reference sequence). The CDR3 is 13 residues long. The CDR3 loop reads CASAPGTAREAFF. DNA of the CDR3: TGTGCCAGCGCGCCAGGGACAGCCCGTGAAGCTTTCTTT.

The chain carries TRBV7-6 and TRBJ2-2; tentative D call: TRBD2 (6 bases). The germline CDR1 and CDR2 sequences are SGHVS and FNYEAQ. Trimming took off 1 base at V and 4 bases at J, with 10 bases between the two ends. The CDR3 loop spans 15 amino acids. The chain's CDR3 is CASSLVAGSTGELFF. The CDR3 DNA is TGTGCCAGCAGCTTAGTCGCGGGGAGCACCGGGGAGCTGTTTTTT.

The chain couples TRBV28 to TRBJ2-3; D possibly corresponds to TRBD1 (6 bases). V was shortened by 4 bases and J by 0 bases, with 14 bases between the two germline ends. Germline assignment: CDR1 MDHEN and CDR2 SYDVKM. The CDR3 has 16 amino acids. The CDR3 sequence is CASSSRTGISTDTQYF. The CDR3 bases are TGTGCCAGCAGTTCCCGTACAGGGATAAGCACAGATACGCAGTATTTT.

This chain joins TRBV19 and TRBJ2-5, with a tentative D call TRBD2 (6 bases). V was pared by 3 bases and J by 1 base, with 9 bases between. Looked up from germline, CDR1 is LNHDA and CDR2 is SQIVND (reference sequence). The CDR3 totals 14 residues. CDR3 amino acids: CASSISGVQETQYF. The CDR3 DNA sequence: TGTGCCAGTAGTATCTCGGGGGTCCAAGAGACCCAGTACTTC.

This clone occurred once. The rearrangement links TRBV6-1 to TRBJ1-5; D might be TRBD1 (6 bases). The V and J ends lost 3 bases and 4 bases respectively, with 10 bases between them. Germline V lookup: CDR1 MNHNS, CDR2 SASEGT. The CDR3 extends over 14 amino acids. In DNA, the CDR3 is TGTGCCAGCAGTGATTCCCAGGGGAATCAGCCCCAGCATTTT. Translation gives CASSDSQGNQPQHF.

CDR3 nucleotide sequence: TGCGCCAGCAGCTTGGGTGACAGGGGTAATGCAGATACGCAGTATTTT. Its protein product is CASSLGDRGNADTQYF. The V and J genes are TRBV5-1 and TRBJ2-3, with TRBD1 matching 8 bases. From germline, CDR1 is SGHRS and CDR2 YFSETQ. This CDR3 has 16 residues. V trimming: 0 bases; J trimming: 4 bases; junction bases outside the gene matches: 7.

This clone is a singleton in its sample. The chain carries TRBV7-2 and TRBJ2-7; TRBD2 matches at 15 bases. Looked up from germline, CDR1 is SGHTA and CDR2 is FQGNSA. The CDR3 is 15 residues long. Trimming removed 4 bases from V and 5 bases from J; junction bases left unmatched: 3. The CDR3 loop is CASSWTSGGAHEQYF. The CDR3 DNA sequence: TGTGCCAGCAGCTGGACTAGCGGGGGGGCCCACGAGCAGTACTTC. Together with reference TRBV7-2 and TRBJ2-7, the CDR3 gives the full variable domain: GAGVSQSPSNKVTEKGKDVELRCDPISGHTALYWYRQSLGQGLEFLIYFQGNSAPDKSGLPSDRFSAERTGGSVSTLTIQRTQQEDSAVYLCASSWTSGGAHEQYFGPGTRLTVT.

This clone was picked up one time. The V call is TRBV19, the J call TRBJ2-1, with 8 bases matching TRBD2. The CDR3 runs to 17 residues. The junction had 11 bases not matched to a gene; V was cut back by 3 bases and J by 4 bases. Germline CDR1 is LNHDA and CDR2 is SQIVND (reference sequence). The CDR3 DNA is TGTGCCAGTAGTATGGGGTTTCGGGGGGGCTATTACAATGAGCAGTTCTTC. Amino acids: CASSMGFRGGYYNEQFF. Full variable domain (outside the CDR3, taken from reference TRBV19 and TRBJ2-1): DGGITQSPKYLFRKEGQNVTLSCEQNLNHDAMYWYRQDPGQGLRLIYYSQIVNDFQKGDIAEGYSVSREKKESFPLTVTSAQKNPTAFYLCASSMGFRGGYYNEQFFGPGTRLTVL.

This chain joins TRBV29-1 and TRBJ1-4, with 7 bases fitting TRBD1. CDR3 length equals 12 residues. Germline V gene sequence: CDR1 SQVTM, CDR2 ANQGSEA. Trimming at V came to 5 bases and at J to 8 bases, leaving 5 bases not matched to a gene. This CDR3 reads CSVRTGVEKLFF. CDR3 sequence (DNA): TGCAGCGTTAGAACAGGGGTCGAAAAACTGTTTTTT.

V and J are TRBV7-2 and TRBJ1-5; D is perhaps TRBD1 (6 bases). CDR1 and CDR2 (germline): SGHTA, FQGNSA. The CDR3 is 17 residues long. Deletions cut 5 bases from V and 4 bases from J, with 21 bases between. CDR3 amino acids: CASSRTAPGALNQPQHF. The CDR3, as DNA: TGTGCCAGCAGCCGAACCGCCCCAGGGGCCCTTAATCAGCCCCAGCATTTT.

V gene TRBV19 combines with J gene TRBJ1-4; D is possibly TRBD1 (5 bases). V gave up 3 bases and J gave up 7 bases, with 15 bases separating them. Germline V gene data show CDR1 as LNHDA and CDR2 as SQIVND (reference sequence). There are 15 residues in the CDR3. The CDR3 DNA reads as TGTGCCAGTAGTATTTTCCAGACAGTTCCTGAAAAACTGTTTTTT. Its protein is CASSIFQTVPEKLFF.

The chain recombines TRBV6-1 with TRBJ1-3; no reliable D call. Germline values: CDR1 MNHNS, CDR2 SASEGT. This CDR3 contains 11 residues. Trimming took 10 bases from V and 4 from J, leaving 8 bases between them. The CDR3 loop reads CATEQGNTIYF. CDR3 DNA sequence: TGTGCCACCGAACAGGGAAACACCATATATTTT.

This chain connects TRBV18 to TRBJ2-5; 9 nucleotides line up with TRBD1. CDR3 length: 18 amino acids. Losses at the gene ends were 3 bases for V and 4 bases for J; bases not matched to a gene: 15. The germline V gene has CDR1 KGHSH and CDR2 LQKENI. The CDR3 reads CASSPPASGTGLVETQYF. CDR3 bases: TGTGCCAGCTCACCTCCGGCTTCCGGGACAGGGCTCGTAGAGACCCAGTACTTC.

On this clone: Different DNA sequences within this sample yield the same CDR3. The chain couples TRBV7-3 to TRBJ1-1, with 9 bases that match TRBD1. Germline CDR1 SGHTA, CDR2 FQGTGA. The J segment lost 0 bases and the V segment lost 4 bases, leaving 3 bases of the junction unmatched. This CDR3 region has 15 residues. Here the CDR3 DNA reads TGTGCCAGCAGCTCGACAGGGGGATTGAACACTGAAGCTTTCTTT. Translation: CASSSTGGLNTEAFF.

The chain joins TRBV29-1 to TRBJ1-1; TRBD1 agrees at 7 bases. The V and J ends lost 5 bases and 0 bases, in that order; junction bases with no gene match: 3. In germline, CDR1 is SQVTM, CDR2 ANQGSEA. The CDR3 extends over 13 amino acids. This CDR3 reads CSVRGTVNTEAFF. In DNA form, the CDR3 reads TGCAGCGTTAGGGGGACAGTGAACACTGAAGCTTTCTTT.

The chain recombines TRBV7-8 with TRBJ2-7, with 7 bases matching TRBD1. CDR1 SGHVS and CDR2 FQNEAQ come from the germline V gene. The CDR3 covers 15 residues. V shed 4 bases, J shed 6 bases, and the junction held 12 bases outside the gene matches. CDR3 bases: TGTGCCAGCAGCTATGCCGGGACAGCCGCCGTCGAGCAGTACTTC. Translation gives CASSYAGTAAVEQYF.

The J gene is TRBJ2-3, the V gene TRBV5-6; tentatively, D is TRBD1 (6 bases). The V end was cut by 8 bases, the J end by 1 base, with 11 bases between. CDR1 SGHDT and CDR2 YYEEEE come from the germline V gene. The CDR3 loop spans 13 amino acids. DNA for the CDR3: TGTGCCAGTGACAGGTCAGGCACAGATACGCAGTATTTT. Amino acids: CASDRSGTDTQYF.